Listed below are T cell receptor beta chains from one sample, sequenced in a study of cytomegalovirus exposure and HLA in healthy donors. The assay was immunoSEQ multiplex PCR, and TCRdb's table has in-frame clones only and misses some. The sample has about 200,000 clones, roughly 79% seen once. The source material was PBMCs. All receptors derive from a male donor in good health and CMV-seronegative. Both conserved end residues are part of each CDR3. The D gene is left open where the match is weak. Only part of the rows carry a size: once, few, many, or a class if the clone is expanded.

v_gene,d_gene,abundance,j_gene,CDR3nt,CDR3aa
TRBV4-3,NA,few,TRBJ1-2,TGCGCCAGCAGCCAAGAGGCCCGGGGGAGGTATGGCTACACCTTC,CASSQEARGRYGYTF
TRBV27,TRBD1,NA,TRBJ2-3,TGTGCCAGCAGTTTCGGGACAGGGCCCACAGATACGCAGTATTTT,CASSFGTGPTDTQYF
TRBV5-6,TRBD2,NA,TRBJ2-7,TGTGCCAGCAGCCCGCGAGTGGGGGGGAGCTCCTACGAGCAGTACTTC,CASSPRVGGSSYEQYF
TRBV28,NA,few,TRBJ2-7,TGTGCCAGCAGTTCTTCCGGGACAACTTACGAGCAGTACTTC,CASSSSGTTYEQYF
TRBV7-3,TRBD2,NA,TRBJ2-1,TGTGCCAGCAGCCAAACTAGCGGACCCTACAATGAGCAGTTCTTC,CASSQTSGPYNEQFF
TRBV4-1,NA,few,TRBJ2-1,TGCGCCAGCAGCCAAGTCGTCTCCTCGCAGTTCTTC,CASSQVVSSQFF
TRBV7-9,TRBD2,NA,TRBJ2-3,TGTGCCAGCAGCTTTGGGACTAGCGATTATACGCAGTATTTT,CASSFGTSDYTQYF
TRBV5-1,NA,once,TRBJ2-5,TGCGCCAGCAGCTTGCTTGGCAGGGCTGGAGAGACCCAGTACTTC,CASSLLGRAGETQYF
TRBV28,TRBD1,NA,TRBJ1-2,TGTGCCAGCAGCAGCACAGGGGGGAAAAACTATGGCTACACCTTC,CASSSTGGKNYGYTF
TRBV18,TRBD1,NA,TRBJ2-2,TGTGCCAGCTCACGGCGGGACAGGGTAAACACCGGGGAGCTGTTTTTT,CASSRRDRVNTGELFF
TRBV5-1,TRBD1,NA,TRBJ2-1,TGCGCCAGCAGCGCCAGACAGGGGGCGCAGGGCTCCTACAATGAGCAGTTCTTC,CASSARQGAQGSYNEQFF
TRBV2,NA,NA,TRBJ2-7,TGTGCCAGCACAAGCCTATCCTACGAGCAGTACTTC,CASTSLSYEQYF
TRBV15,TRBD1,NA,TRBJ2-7,TGTGCCACCAGCCTTCGGACAGGGGCCTCCTACGAGCAGTACTTC,CATSLRTGASYEQYF
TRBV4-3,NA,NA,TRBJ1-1,TGCGCCAGCAGCCAAGATCCCGGGGGGCGTAGTGAAGCTTTCTTT,CASSQDPGGRSEAFF
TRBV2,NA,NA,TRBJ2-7,TGTGCCAGCAGCTACGAGACAGCCTACGAGCAGTACTTC,CASSYETAYEQYF
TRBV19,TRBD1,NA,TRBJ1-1,TGTGCCAGTAGTATCGAGGGGGCCCTTGCCGAAGCTTTCTTT,CASSIEGALAEAFF
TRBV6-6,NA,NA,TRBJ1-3,TGTGCCAGCAGTTACGGACGCGGAGGGGGAAACACCATATATTTT,CASSYGRGGGNTIYF